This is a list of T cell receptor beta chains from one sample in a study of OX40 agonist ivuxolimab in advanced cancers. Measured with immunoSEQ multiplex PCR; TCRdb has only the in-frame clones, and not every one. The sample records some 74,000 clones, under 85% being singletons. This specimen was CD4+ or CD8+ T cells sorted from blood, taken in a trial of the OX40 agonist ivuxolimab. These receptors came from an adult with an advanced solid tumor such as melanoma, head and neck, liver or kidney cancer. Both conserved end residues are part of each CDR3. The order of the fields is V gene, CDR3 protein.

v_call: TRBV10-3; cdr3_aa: CAISELGSQKYF
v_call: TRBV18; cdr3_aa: CASSPLPPTGVSNEQFF
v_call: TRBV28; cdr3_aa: CASNEREEYTGELFF
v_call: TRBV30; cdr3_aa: CAWSAYGGGHNEQFF
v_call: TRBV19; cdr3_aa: CASSRGQGNAEAFF
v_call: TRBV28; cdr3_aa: CASSLPYYGYTF
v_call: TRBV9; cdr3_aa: CASSPGGGYEQYF
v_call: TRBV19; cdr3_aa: CASSMQGWNTGELFF
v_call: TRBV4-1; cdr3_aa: CASSELASFSYEQYF
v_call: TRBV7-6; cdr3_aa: CASSLGMGQGGYEQYF
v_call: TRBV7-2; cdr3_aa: CASSFQTGVADTQYF
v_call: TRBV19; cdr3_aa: CASSDIQREQFF
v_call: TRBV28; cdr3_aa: CASSFGRLEQYF
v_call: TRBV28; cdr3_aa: CASSGLGEISYEQYF
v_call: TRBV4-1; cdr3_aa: CASSQAGTGVVGTEAFF
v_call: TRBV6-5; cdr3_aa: CASSYTSGTDTQYF
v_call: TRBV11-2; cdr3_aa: CASSRTASYNEQFF
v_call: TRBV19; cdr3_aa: CASWTGGIGYTF
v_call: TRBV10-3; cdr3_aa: CAIRAGDQETQYF
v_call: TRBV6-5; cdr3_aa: CASSGTDPAQPQHF
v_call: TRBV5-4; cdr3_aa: CASSRPGQGAHEQYF
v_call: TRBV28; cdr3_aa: CASSRGISPYEQYF
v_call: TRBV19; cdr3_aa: CASSMQGSWSYEQYF
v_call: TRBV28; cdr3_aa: CASRGAGAYEQYF
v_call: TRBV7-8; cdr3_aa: CASSPMTSYPYEQYF
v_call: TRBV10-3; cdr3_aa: CAISPRGGNSENEQFF
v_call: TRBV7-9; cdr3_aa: CASSPPLSGGYNEQFF
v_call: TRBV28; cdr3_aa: CASSGPTKGLQPQHF
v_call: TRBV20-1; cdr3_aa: CSASLDYEQYF
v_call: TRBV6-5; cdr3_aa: CASTKAGYTEAFF
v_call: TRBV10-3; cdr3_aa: CAISEHYMNTEAFF
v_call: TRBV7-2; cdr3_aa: CASSSTGQGGKNIQYF
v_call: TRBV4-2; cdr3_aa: CASSQDTTDTGELFF
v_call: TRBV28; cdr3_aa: CASSGGTGGGNQPQHF
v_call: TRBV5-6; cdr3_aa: CASSLGTGIMEAFF
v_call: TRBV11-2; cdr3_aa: CASSFPRGGEQFF
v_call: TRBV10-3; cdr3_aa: CAISTRDSPLKQYF
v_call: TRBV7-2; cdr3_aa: CASSLGLAGETQYF
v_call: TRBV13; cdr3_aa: CASSTRDSFYEQYF
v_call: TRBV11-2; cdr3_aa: CASSTRTGEETQYF
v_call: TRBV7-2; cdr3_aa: CASRFPGMYEQFF
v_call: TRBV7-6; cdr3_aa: CASSYGREETQYF
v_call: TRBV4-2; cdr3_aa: CASSQDPSTAGDGGEQYF
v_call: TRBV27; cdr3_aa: CASSLFWGNEQYF
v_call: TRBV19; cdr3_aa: CASRIRGRRGYTF
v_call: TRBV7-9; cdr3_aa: CASSPLTGLSTDTQYF
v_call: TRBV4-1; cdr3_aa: CASSSIGNEKLFF
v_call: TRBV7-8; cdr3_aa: CASSLTSFYEQYF
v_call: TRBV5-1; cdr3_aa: CASSSGGLGHSPLHF
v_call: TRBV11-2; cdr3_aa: CASSLDGLSGYGYTF
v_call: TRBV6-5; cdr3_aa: CASSRTGIQETQYF
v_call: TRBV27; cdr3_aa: CASSPTTEYSYNEQFF
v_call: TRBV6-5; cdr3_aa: CASSRGQGVREQYF
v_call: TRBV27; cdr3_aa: CASRASGRPGELFF
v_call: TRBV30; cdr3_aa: CAWAPDTGLEAFF
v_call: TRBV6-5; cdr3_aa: CASKGGARAEQYF
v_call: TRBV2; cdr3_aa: CASSGAGNQPQHF
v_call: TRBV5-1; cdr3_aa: CASHEADRAPYEQYF